This T cell receptor (beta chain) was profiled in a study of siplizumab effects on memory and regulatory T cells. Study outcomes and limitations: The authors mapped only a minor fraction of alloreactive clones to unstimulated subsets.

To note about this clone: The antigen remains undetermined.

V shed 4 bases and J shed 8 bases, with 15 bases lying between them. Germline assignment: CDR1 GTSNPN and CDR2 SVGIG (reference sequence). The CDR3 is 13 residues long. Data came from immunoSEQ multiplex PCR; TCRdb stores just in-frame clones and leaves some out. Seen here are roughly 60,000 clones, nearly 98% observed once, and the top ten hold about 0.095%. The chain has TRBV30 and TRBJ2-1; D may be TRBD1 (6 bases). The sequence derives from a human donor in good health. Specimen: naive CD8+ T cells sorted from blood. The DNA for the CDR3 is TGTGCCTGGACTTCAGGGGTGGGCGATGAGCAGTTCTTC. It encodes CAWTSGVGDEQFF.